These T cell receptor beta chains were read from a single sample in a study of blood T cell repertoires in COVID-19. Repertoires were generated with immunoSEQ multiplex PCR, while TCRdb's copy carries only in-frame clones and drops some. The sample gives about 100,000 clones, roughly 87% of which show up once; approximately 7% is in the top ten. The specimen was peripheral blood. The source is a man between 25 and 39 years old in a cohort sampled during active COVID-19. The CDR3 runs from the conserved cysteine through the conserved F or W. A D gene is named only where the DNA matches it firmly. A row's size may be missing; if present it is once, few, many or a size class.

V gene: TRBV27
D gene: TRBD1
J gene: TRBJ2-3
clone size: NA
CDR3 protein: CASSLLGQGNTDTQYF
CDR3 DNA: TGTGCCAGCAGTTTATTAGGACAGGGGAACACAGATACGCAGTATTTT

V gene: TRBV6-5
D gene: TRBD2
J gene: TRBJ2-7
clone size: NA
CDR3 protein: CASSRSGGYEQYF
CDR3 DNA: TGTGCCAGCAGCCGGTCGGGAGGGTACGAGCAGTACTTC

V gene: TRBV5-4
D gene: NA
J gene: TRBJ2-1
clone size: NA
CDR3 protein: CASRRGTEEQFF
CDR3 DNA: TGTGCCAGCAGACGGGGGACAGAAGAGCAGTTCTTC

V gene: TRBV5-4
D gene: TRBD1
J gene: TRBJ2-3
clone size: NA
CDR3 protein: CASSPVGQGEGADTQYF
CDR3 DNA: TGTGCCAGCAGCCCAGTAGGACAGGGTGAAGGCGCAGATACGCAGTATTTT

V gene: TRBV5-8
D gene: NA
J gene: TRBJ1-1
clone size: NA
CDR3 protein: CASSRGLMNTEAFF
CDR3 DNA: TGTGCCAGCAGCCGCGGGCTCATGAACACTGAAGCTTTCTTT

V gene: TRBV5-1
D gene: NA
J gene: TRBJ2-3
clone size: once
CDR3 protein: CASSGQGIGTDTQYF
CDR3 DNA: TGCGCCAGCAGCGGTCAGGGGATTGGCACAGATACGCAGTATTTT

V gene: TRBV4-3
D gene: TRBD1
J gene: TRBJ1-6
clone size: NA
CDR3 protein: CASSQALPGQGTYNSPLHF
CDR3 DNA: TGCGCCAGCAGCCAAGCACTTCCGGGACAGGGAACCTATAATTCACCCCTCCACTTT

V gene: TRBV7-8
D gene: TRBD2
J gene: TRBJ2-2
clone size: NA
CDR3 protein: CASSLVAGEHGELFF
CDR3 DNA: TGTGCCAGCAGCTTAGTAGCGGGGGAGCACGGGGAGCTGTTTTTT

V gene: TRBV5-1
D gene: TRBD1
J gene: TRBJ2-7
clone size: few
CDR3 protein: CASSLDGTASVEQYF
CDR3 DNA: TGCGCCAGCAGCTTGGACGGGACAGCGTCGGTCGAGCAGTACTTC

V gene: TRBV28
D gene: TRBD1
J gene: TRBJ1-4
clone size: NA
CDR3 protein: CASSSPTGTGEKLFF
CDR3 DNA: TGTGCCAGCAGTTCCCCGACAGGGACGGGAGAAAAACTGTTTTTT

V gene: TRBV11-3
D gene: NA
J gene: TRBJ1-1
clone size: once
CDR3 protein: CASGQGPNTEAFF
CDR3 DNA: TGTGCCAGTGGGCAGGGTCCGAACACTGAAGCTTTCTTT

V gene: TRBV11-3
D gene: NA
J gene: TRBJ1-6
clone size: NA
CDR3 protein: CASSYRQNSPLHF
CDR3 DNA: TGTGCCAGCAGCTACCGACAGAATTCACCCCTCCACTTT

V gene: TRBV29-1
D gene: TRBD1
J gene: TRBJ1-3
clone size: NA
CDR3 protein: CSVGTASGNTIYF
CDR3 DNA: TGCAGCGTCGGGACAGCCTCTGGAAACACCATATATTTT

V gene: TRBV6-6
D gene: NA
J gene: TRBJ1-5
clone size: NA
CDR3 protein: CASHLGAQWGNQPQHF
CDR3 DNA: TGTGCCAGCCATCTAGGGGCCCAGTGGGGCAATCAGCCCCAGCATTTT

V gene: TRBV10-3
D gene: NA
J gene: TRBJ1-4
clone size: once
CDR3 protein: CAIRGGREGEKLFF
CDR3 DNA: TGTGCCATCCGAGGCGGCAGGGAGGGTGAAAAACTGTTTTTT

V gene: TRBV10-3
D gene: NA
J gene: TRBJ2-7
clone size: few
CDR3 protein: CAIRRTEGVGYEQYF
CDR3 DNA: TGTGCCATCAGGCGGACAGAGGGGGTAGGGTACGAGCAGTACTTC

V gene: TRBV9
D gene: TRBD2
J gene: TRBJ2-7
clone size: NA
CDR3 protein: CASSPGRGQYF
CDR3 DNA: TGTGCCAGCAGCCCGGGGAGGGGGCAGTACTTC

V gene: TRBV14
D gene: TRBD2
J gene: TRBJ2-5
clone size: NA
CDR3 protein: CASSPPGLAARTQYF
CDR3 DNA: TGTGCCAGCAGCCCGCCGGGACTAGCGGCCCGGACCCAGTACTTC

V gene: TRBV7-9
D gene: TRBD2
J gene: TRBJ2-1
clone size: NA
CDR3 protein: CASSLVGLAGFNEQFF
CDR3 DNA: TGTGCCAGCAGCTTAGTCGGGCTAGCGGGGTTCAATGAGCAGTTCTTC

V gene: TRBV4-3
D gene: NA
J gene: TRBJ2-1
clone size: NA
CDR3 protein: CASSQDYDPYGGLGYNEQFF
CDR3 DNA: TGCGCCAGCAGCCAAGATTATGACCCTTATGGGGGGTTAGGGTACAATGAGCAGTTCTTC

V gene: TRBV5-1
D gene: NA
J gene: TRBJ1-3
clone size: NA
CDR3 protein: CASSLAGYGNTIYF
CDR3 DNA: TGCGCCAGCAGCTTGGCAGGGTACGGAAACACCATATATTTT

V gene: TRBV4-3
D gene: NA
J gene: TRBJ1-2
clone size: NA
CDR3 protein: CASSPGVQGYYGYTF
CDR3 DNA: TGCGCCAGCAGCCCGGGGGTGCAGGGCTACTATGGCTACACCTTC

V gene: TRBV5-1
D gene: NA
J gene: TRBJ1-2
clone size: NA
CDR3 protein: CASSGTGDGYTF
CDR3 DNA: TGCGCCAGCAGTGGGACTGGGGATGGCTACACCTTC

V gene: TRBV28
D gene: TRBD2
J gene: TRBJ2-1
clone size: NA
CDR3 protein: CASVSGGPYNEQFF
CDR3 DNA: TGTGCCAGCGTAAGCGGGGGGCCCTACAATGAGCAGTTCTTC

V gene: TRBV5-6
D gene: NA
J gene: TRBJ1-2
clone size: once
CDR3 protein: CASSLHRYLANYGYTF
CDR3 DNA: TGTGCCAGCAGCTTGCATAGATATCTAGCTAACTATGGCTACACCTTC

V gene: TRBV12-5
D gene: NA
J gene: TRBJ1-2
clone size: NA
CDR3 protein: CATGWNYGYTF
CDR3 DNA: TGTGCTACCGGTTGGAACTATGGCTACACCTTC

V gene: TRBV7-3
D gene: TRBD2
J gene: TRBJ2-3
clone size: NA
CDR3 protein: CASSLGSGLGGTDTQYF
CDR3 DNA: TGTGCCAGCAGCTTAGGTAGCGGGTTGGGAGGCACAGATACGCAGTATTTT

V gene: TRBV5-1
D gene: NA
J gene: TRBJ2-7
clone size: many
CDR3 protein: CASSLDGHMSSYEQYF
CDR3 DNA: TGCGCCAGCAGCTTGGACGGTCATATGAGCTCCTACGAGCAGTACTTC

V gene: TRBV2
D gene: NA
J gene: TRBJ2-5
clone size: NA
CDR3 protein: CASRPYGGAETQYF
CDR3 DNA: TGTGCCAGCAGGCCCTATGGGGGGGCGGAGACCCAGTACTTC

V gene: TRBV9
D gene: TRBD1
J gene: TRBJ1-5
clone size: once
CDR3 protein: CASSTTGGLQPQHF
CDR3 DNA: TGTGCCAGCAGCACCACAGGGGGCCTTCAGCCCCAGCATTTT

V gene: TRBV6-5
D gene: NA
J gene: TRBJ2-7
clone size: NA
CDR3 protein: CASSPGEYEQYF
CDR3 DNA: TGTGCCAGCAGTCCGGGGGAGTACGAGCAGTACTTC

V gene: TRBV30
D gene: NA
J gene: TRBJ2-1
clone size: NA
CDR3 protein: CAWITGFQGYNEQFF
CDR3 DNA: TGTGCCTGGATTACAGGGTTTCAGGGCTACAATGAGCAGTTCTTC

V gene: TRBV27
D gene: TRBD2
J gene: TRBJ2-3
clone size: few
CDR3 protein: CASTRLAGGVRDTQYF
CDR3 DNA: TGTGCCAGCACGCGACTAGCGGGGGGGGTCAGAGATACGCAGTATTTT

V gene: TRBV5-1
D gene: NA
J gene: TRBJ2-3
clone size: NA
CDR3 protein: CASSFLPGADTQYF
CDR3 DNA: TGCGCCAGCAGCTTCCTGCCGGGGGCAGATACGCAGTATTTT

V gene: TRBV3-1/TRBV3-2
D gene: TRBD1
J gene: TRBJ1-1
clone size: NA
CDR3 protein: CASSQEDRATEAFF
CDR3 DNA: TGTGCCAGCAGCCAAGAGGACAGGGCCACTGAAGCTTTCTTT

V gene: TRBV19
D gene: NA
J gene: TRBJ1-2
clone size: NA
CDR3 protein: CASSLPPLYGYTF
CDR3 DNA: TGTGCCAGTAGTCTACCCCCGCTTTATGGCTACACCTTC

V gene: TRBV12-3/TRBV12-4
D gene: NA
J gene: TRBJ1-6
clone size: once
CDR3 protein: CASRDNNSPLHF
CDR3 DNA: TGTGCCAGCAGAGACAATAATTCACCCCTCCACTTT

V gene: TRBV7-9
D gene: NA
J gene: TRBJ1-1
clone size: once
CDR3 protein: CASSLSGFVVNTEAFF
CDR3 DNA: TGTGCCAGCAGCTTATCAGGGTTCGTCGTAAACACTGAAGCTTTCTTT

V gene: TRBV18
D gene: NA
J gene: TRBJ1-1
clone size: NA
CDR3 protein: CASSPPSGEGVNTEAFF
CDR3 DNA: TGTGCCAGCTCACCACCGTCCGGGGAGGGGGTGAACACTGAAGCTTTCTTT

V gene: TRBV4-3
D gene: NA
J gene: TRBJ2-2
clone size: NA
CDR3 protein: CASSQGSDGGRTGELFF
CDR3 DNA: TGCGCCAGCAGCCAGGGGAGTGACGGGGGGCGAACCGGGGAGCTGTTTTTT

V gene: TRBV7-2
D gene: NA
J gene: TRBJ1-2
clone size: NA
CDR3 protein: CASSLYNYGYTF
CDR3 DNA: TGTGCCAGCAGCTTATATAACTATGGCTACACCTTC

V gene: TRBV7-8
D gene: TRBD1
J gene: TRBJ1-1
clone size: NA
CDR3 protein: CASSLGDRGQSEAFF
CDR3 DNA: TGTGCCAGCAGCTTAGGGGACAGGGGGCAAAGTGAAGCTTTCTTT

V gene: TRBV30
D gene: NA
J gene: TRBJ1-6
clone size: NA
CDR3 protein: CACERDNGSPLHF
CDR3 DNA: TGTGCCTGTGAGAGGGACAACGGTTCACCCCTCCACTTT

V gene: TRBV9
D gene: NA
J gene: TRBJ2-1
clone size: few
CDR3 protein: CASSVAGPGEQFF
CDR3 DNA: TGTGCCAGCAGCGTAGCAGGCCCGGGGGAGCAGTTCTTC

V gene: TRBV10-1
D gene: TRBD1
J gene: TRBJ2-2
clone size: NA
CDR3 protein: CASNSGQGAGELFF
CDR3 DNA: TGCGCCAGCAACTCAGGACAGGGGGCCGGGGAGCTGTTTTTT

V gene: TRBV14
D gene: NA
J gene: TRBJ2-1
clone size: NA
CDR3 protein: CASSPATYREQFF
CDR3 DNA: TGTGCCAGCAGCCCCGCTACCTACAGGGAGCAGTTCTTC

V gene: TRBV18
D gene: NA
J gene: TRBJ2-1
clone size: NA
CDR3 protein: CASSPLNEQFF
CDR3 DNA: TGTGCCAGCTCCCCTCTCAATGAGCAGTTCTTC

V gene: TRBV24-1
D gene: NA
J gene: TRBJ1-1
clone size: NA
CDR3 protein: CATSDGVNTEAFF
CDR3 DNA: TGTGCCACCTCCGACGGGGTTAACACTGAAGCTTTCTTT

V gene: TRBV19
D gene: TRBD2
J gene: TRBJ2-5
clone size: NA
CDR3 protein: CASRVGGSRETQYF
CDR3 DNA: TGTGCCAGTAGAGTGGGGGGGAGCCGAGAGACCCAGTACTTC

V gene: TRBV5-1
D gene: TRBD1
J gene: TRBJ2-7
clone size: NA
CDR3 protein: CASSLATSGQGTYEQYF
CDR3 DNA: TGCGCCAGCAGCTTGGCTACCTCCGGACAGGGTACCTACGAGCAGTACTTC

V gene: TRBV27
D gene: NA
J gene: TRBJ1-5
clone size: few
CDR3 protein: CASSLTLDSLRPQHF
CDR3 DNA: TGTGCCAGCAGTTTAACCCTGGACAGTCTGAGGCCCCAGCATTTT

V gene: TRBV5-6
D gene: TRBD1
J gene: TRBJ2-7
clone size: NA
CDR3 protein: CASSSGTGNYEQYF
CDR3 DNA: TGTGCCAGCAGCTCTGGGACAGGGAACTACGAGCAGTACTTC

V gene: TRBV6-6
D gene: TRBD2
J gene: TRBJ2-2
clone size: NA
CDR3 protein: CASSYSGGGAAGELFF
CDR3 DNA: TGTGCCAGCAGTTACTCAGGCGGGGGGGCGGCCGGGGAGCTGTTTTTT

V gene: TRBV3-1/TRBV3-2
D gene: TRBD1
J gene: TRBJ2-3
clone size: NA
CDR3 protein: CASSFGTGVDTQYF
CDR3 DNA: TGTGCCAGCAGCTTCGGGACAGGAGTAGATACGCAGTATTTT

V gene: TRBV6-6
D gene: NA
J gene: TRBJ1-3
clone size: NA
CDR3 protein: CASSYADSGNTIYF
CDR3 DNA: TGTGCCAGCAGTTACGCAGACAGTGGAAACACCATATATTTT